This T cell receptor beta chain was sequenced during a study of shared clonotypes between healthy human individuals. Study-wide results and limits: Donor clonotype sharing was expected to depend on sequencing depth. Relative to clonotypes present in all four donors, those not shared had lower generation probabilities.

Libraries were prepared by immunoSEQ multiplex PCR; TCRdb keeps only in-frame clonotypes and omits some of them. In the table there are about 2 million clones, roughly 95% of which are singletons. Only Caucasian adults living in Nashville, Tennessee served as donors. The CD4+ fraction was divided into a CD45RA+ naive subset and a CD45RA-negative memory subset. About this clone: Its matching antigen is unknown.

Unmatched junction bases numbered 14, after V lost 5 bases and J lost 5 bases. CDR1 and CDR2 from the germline V gene are SGHVS and FNYEAQ. The CDR3 consists of 18 residues. Sequenced material: naive CD4+ T cells sorted from blood. The subset is: CD45RA+ positively selected. The origin of this receptor is a man between 18 and 29 years old in good health. The chain couples TRBV7-6 to TRBJ2-2; 10 positions match TRBD2. The DNA of the CDR3 is TGTGCCAGCAGCCTTCCAGCTACTAGCGGGACCCTAACCGGGGAGCTGTTTTTT. Its translation is CASSLPATSGTLTGELFF.